This T cell receptor (beta chain) was recorded in a study of blood T cell repertoires in COVID-19. Turning to the study itself: COVID-19 samples collected from the United States, Italy and Spain covered acute and convalescent phases.

Method: immunoSEQ multiplex PCR; TCRdb's copy keeps in-frame clones and lacks some. The sample has about 280,000 clones, about four fifths seen once. Germline loops: CDR1 KGHSH, CDR2 LQKENI. The length of the CDR3 is 15 residues. Between the trimmed V and J ends, which lost 0 bases and 8 bases, there was a span of 16 bases. The genes are TRBV18 and TRBJ1-1, with a weak D call TRBD1 (5 bases). The sequenced sample consisted of PBMCs or T cells enriched from blood (not recorded which). The receptor was derived from a middle-aged man who had been exposed to COVID-19. DNA of the CDR3: TGTGCCAGCTCACCACCGGTACGGGCAGGGAAGGAAGCTTTCTTT. It specifies CASSPPVRAGKEAFF.